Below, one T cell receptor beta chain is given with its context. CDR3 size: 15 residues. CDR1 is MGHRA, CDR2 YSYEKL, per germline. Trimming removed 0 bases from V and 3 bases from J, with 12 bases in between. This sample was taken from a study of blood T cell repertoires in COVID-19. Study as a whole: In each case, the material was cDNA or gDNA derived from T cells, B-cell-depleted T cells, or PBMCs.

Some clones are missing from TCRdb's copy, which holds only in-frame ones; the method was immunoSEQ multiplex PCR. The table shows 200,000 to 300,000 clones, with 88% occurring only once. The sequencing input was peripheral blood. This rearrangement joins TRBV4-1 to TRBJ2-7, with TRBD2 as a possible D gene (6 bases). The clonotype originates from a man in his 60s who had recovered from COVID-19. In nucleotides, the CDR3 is TGCGCCAGCAGCCAAGATAACGGGCGGGGCTACGAGCAGTACTTC. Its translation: CASSQDNGRGYEQYF.